This T cell receptor beta chain was captured in a study of post-analysis software for immune sequencing data. Overall study findings and caveats: The study found TRBV5-6, TRBV5-1 and TRBV20-1 among a few TRBV segments more frequent in patients than controls. Significantly decreased normalized Chao1 diversity was recorded for multiple sclerosis patients relative to controls.

Notes on this clonotype: The antigen is not known.

J gave up 6 bases and V 2 bases, and 12 bases lay outside the gene matches. The CDR3 is 17 residues long. Germline V gives CDR1 DFQATT, CDR2 SNEGSKA (reference sequence). Prepared TCR beta cDNA libraries contained unique molecular identifiers. Once about 0.85 to 10 million T cells were used, 400,000 to 550,000 cDNA molecules resulted. Each CDR3 protein is one row after TCRdb ran MiXCR on the PCR reads. The table includes about 820,000 distinct CDR3 sequences, approximately 57% detected once. This rearrangement joins TRBV20-1 to TRBJ2-1; TRBD2 matches at 11 bases. The sequencing sample was made of blood. This TCR derives from a girl aged 5-17 years with multiple sclerosis. In DNA, the CDR3 is TGCAGTGCTAGAAGGGTTAGCGGGAGGGCCCCCGGCAATGAGCAGTTCTTC. This codes for CSARRVSGRAPGNEQFF.